The 21 T cell receptor beta chains below all came from one sample that was sequenced in a study of cytomegalovirus exposure and HLA in healthy donors. Some clones are missing from TCRdb's copy, which holds only in-frame ones; the method was immunoSEQ multiplex PCR. This sample has some 130,000 clones, with just under 85% found just once. Source material: PBMCs. Receptor source: a young man in good health and CMV-seropositive.

This clone came up a few times. The J gene is TRBJ2-3, the V gene TRBV2; 10 positions agree with TRBD2. The CDR3 runs to 14 residues. V shed 7 bases and J 1 base; nucleotides not matched to a gene: 2. Looked up from germline, CDR1 is SNHLY and CDR2 is FYNNEI. CDR3 region: CASTLAGGTDTQYF. The CDR3 nucleotides read TGTGCCAGCACTCTAGCGGGGGGCACAGATACGCAGTATTTT.

This clone was observed a few times. The rearrangement uses TRBV2 and TRBJ2-7; D unclear. This CDR3 spans 12 amino acids. Trimming stripped 7 bases from V and 0 bases from J, with 7 bases between. Looked up from germline, CDR1 is SNHLY and CDR2 is FYNNEI. The CDR3 here is CASTGTSYEQYF. The CDR3, as DNA: TGTGCCAGCACAGGTACCTCCTACGAGCAGTACTTC. Full variable domain (remainder filled in from reference TRBV2 and TRBJ2-7): EPEVTQTPSHQVTQMGQEVILRCVPISNHLYFYWYRQILGQKVEFLVSFYNNEISEKSEIFDDQFSVERPDGSNFTLKIRSTKLEDSAMYFCASTGTSYEQYFGPGTRLTVT.

This clone was seen only a few times. The chain employs TRBV7-2 and TRBJ1-2, with D hard to call. The germline gives CDR1 SGHTA, CDR2 FQGNSA. V was cut by 3 bases and J by 4 bases, with 12 bases left in between. The CDR3 runs 14 residues. For the CDR3, the DNA is TGTGCCAGCAGCTTGGGCCAGTCCCTCTATGGCTACACCTTC. It yields the protein CASSLGQSLYGYTF.

The rearrangement uses TRBV28 and TRBJ1-4; D may be TRBD1 (5 bases). CDR3 size: 14 residues. Germline V gives CDR1 MDHEN, CDR2 SYDVKM. Trimming removed 5 bases at V and 0 bases at J, with 7 bases between. DNA for the CDR3: TGTGCCAGCAGTCAGACAGCAACTAATGAAAAACTGTTTTTT. Translation: CASSQTATNEKLFF.

Only a few counts were recorded for this clone. The rearrangement uses TRBV2 and TRBJ1-1, with unresolved D. V lost 1 base, J lost 3 bases, and 12 bases lay in between. This CDR3 is 15 amino acids long. Germline CDR1 reads SNHLY; CDR2 reads FYNNEI. The CDR3 DNA is TGTGCCAGCAGTGAAGGTACCCCGGCGGACACTGAAGCTTTCTTT. This codes for CASSEGTPADTEAFF.

V usage is TRBV7-2 and J usage is TRBJ2-7, with D possibly TRBD1 on 6 matching bases. CDR1 is SGHTA and CDR2 is FQGNSA in the germline V gene. The CDR3 is 15 residues long. V dropped 6 bases and J dropped 9 bases, with 24 bases sitting between them. The CDR3: CASSSPGHGIGVQYF. CDR3 DNA: TGTGCCAGCAGTTCCCCGGGACACGGAATTGGTGTGCAGTACTTC.

This clone was found a few times. The chain joins TRBV15 to TRBJ1-4; unclear D gene. Trimming removed 3 bases from V and 16 bases from J, with 18 bases in between. The CDR3 has 13 residues. The germline V gene has CDR1 LNHNV and CDR2 YYDKDF (reference sequence). CDR3 in amino acids: CATSRGSGGLRFF. The DNA of the CDR3 is TGTGCCACCAGCAGGGGCAGTGGAGGTTTACGGTTTTTT.

V gene TRBV7-9 combines with J gene TRBJ2-4; TRBD1 matches at 7 bases. Germline lookup yields CDR1 SEHNR and CDR2 FQNEAQ (reference sequence). The length of the CDR3 is 16 residues. The J segment lost 0 bases and the V segment lost 6 bases, leaving 8 bases of the junction unmatched. The CDR3 reads CASSPGQALAKNIQYF. The CDR3 DNA is TGTGCCAGCAGTCCAGGACAGGCTTTAGCCAAAAACATTCAGTACTTC.

This clone is large in the sample. This sequence joins TRBV7-2 and TRBJ1-1; a possible D gene is TRBD1 (5 bases). CDR1 is SGHTA, CDR2 FQGNSA, per germline. The CDR3 consists of 15 residues. Between the trimmed V and J ends, which lost 2 bases and 5 bases, there was a span of 15 bases. CDR3 in DNA: TGTGCCAGCAGCTTAAGCCCCTCGGGGGGGACTGAAGCTTTCTTT. Its protein is CASSLSPSGGTEAFF.

The rearrangement joins TRBV9 to TRBJ2-2; 7 bases line up with TRBD1. Looked up from germline, CDR1 is SGDLS and CDR2 is YYNGEE. Trimming at V came to 4 bases and at J to 3 bases, leaving 9 bases not matched to a gene. The CDR3 is 16 amino acids. CDR3 residues: CASSPPTGMDTGELFF. Written as DNA, the CDR3 is TGTGCCAGCAGCCCACCGACAGGGATGGACACCGGGGAGCTGTTTTTT.

The V gene is TRBV9, the J gene TRBJ2-1, with D possibly TRBD2 on 6 matching bases. Trimming cost V 1 base and J 8 bases, with 10 bases left between them. Per germline, CDR1 SGDLS and CDR2 YYNGEE. CDR3 length: 13 residues. DNA for the CDR3: TGTGCCAGCAGCGTACGGGAGAGGGATGAGCAGTTCTTC. Encoded protein: CASSVRERDEQFF.

This clone was detected only once. The rearrangement joins TRBV5-4 to TRBJ1-2; perhaps TRBD1 as D (5 bases). Between the trimmed V and J ends, which lost 0 bases and 8 bases, there was a span of 17 bases. Per germline, CDR1 SGHNT and CDR2 YYREEE (reference sequence). CDR3 length: 15 residues. The CDR3 loop is CASSLAGGGLEGYTF. The CDR3 region has the DNA TGTGCCAGCAGCTTGGCCGGGGGGGGACTAGAGGGCTACACCTTC.

The chain combines TRBV2 with TRBJ1-5; the match to TRBD1 covers 8 bases. The CDR3 contains 14 residues. CDR1 and CDR2 from the germline V gene are SNHLY and FYNNEI. V shed 6 bases, J shed 4 bases, and the junction held 5 bases outside the gene matches. CDR3 bases: TGTGCCAGCAGGGCGGGACAGGAAAATCAGCCCCAGCATTTT. The encoded protein is CASRAGQENQPQHF.

This chain uses TRBV9 with TRBJ2-3; 8 bases are a match to TRBD2. The germline CDR1 and CDR2 sequences are SGDLS and YYNGEE. This CDR3 comprises 18 residues. V lost 0 bases, J lost 4 bases, and 13 bases stayed unmatched. CDR3 DNA: TGTGCCAGCAGCGTAGAAGAACGAGCGGGAGTTCGAGCAGATACGCAGTATTTT. It encodes CASSVEERAGVRADTQYF.

The chain couples TRBV11-2 to TRBJ1-5; D is ambiguous. The V gene's germline CDR1 is SGHAT and CDR2 FQNNGV. The CDR3 has 15 amino acids. V lost 0 bases and J 9 bases, leaving 15 bases between the germline ends. CDR3 in DNA: TGTGCCAGCAGCTTAGAAATCAGCGGCAAGGGGCCCCAGCATTTT. Amino acid sequence: CASSLEISGKGPQHF.

The CDR3 coding sequence is TGTGCCAGCACCCTGGGGGGACTCTATGGCTACACCTTC. Amino acid sequence: CASTLGGLYGYTF. V usage is TRBV11-2 and J usage is TRBJ1-2; tentatively, D is TRBD1 (5 bases). The CDR3 sequence is 13 residues long. Germline CDR1 is SGHAT and CDR2 is FQNNGV. Trimming took 7 bases from V and 4 from J, leaving 13 bases between them. The full variable domain, its missing parts supplied by reference TRBV11-2 and TRBJ1-2, is EAGVAQSPRYKIIEKRQSVAFWCNPISGHATLYWYQQILGQGPKLLIQFQNNGVVDDSQLPKDRFSAERLKGVDSTLKIQPAKLEDSAVYLCASTLGGLYGYTFGSGTRLTVV.

This clone was detected many times. The chain has TRBV7-6 and TRBJ2-7, with 14 bases identical to TRBD2. With V trimmed by 0 bases and J by 3 bases, 1 base remained unmatched. This CDR3 has 16 residues. Germline V gives CDR1 SGHVS, CDR2 FNYEAQ. The CDR3 DNA sequence: TGTGCCAGCAGCTTAGCGGGACTAGCGGGAGACTACGAGCAGTACTTC. Protein product: CASSLAGLAGDYEQYF.

The chain combines TRBV27 with TRBJ1-1; 9 positions match TRBD1. V shed 5 bases and J 6 bases; nucleotides not matched to a gene: 7. The CDR3 loop spans 14 amino acids. The germline gives CDR1 MNHEY, CDR2 SMNVEV (reference sequence). The CDR3 DNA is TGTGCCAGCAGTGTAACAGGGGGCGCGTCTGAAGCTTTCTTT. It translates to CASSVTGGASEAFF.

The chain couples TRBV7-3 to TRBJ2-2; 10 bases line up with TRBD2. From germline, CDR1 is SGHTA and CDR2 FQGTGA. Trimming cost V 8 bases and J 1 base; bases outside gene matches: 4. CDR3 length equals 15 residues. For the CDR3, the DNA is TGTGCCAGCCCTAGACTAGCGGGGAACACCGGGGAGCTGTTTTTT. Protein product: CASPRLAGNTGELFF.

The genes are TRBV18 and TRBJ1-2; D remains unclear. From germline, CDR1 is KGHSH and CDR2 LQKENI. The CDR3 length is 14 residues. Deletions cut 3 bases from V and 7 bases from J, with 15 bases between. The CDR3 nucleotides are TGTGCCAGCTCACCCCAGGACGGGAAACGTGGCTACACCTTC. It translates to CASSPQDGKRGYTF.

V usage is TRBV15 and J usage is TRBJ2-5; D ambiguous. The CDR3 sequence is 13 residues long. Germline CDR1 is LNHNV and CDR2 is YYDKDF (reference sequence). V lost 1 base and J 2 bases, leaving 5 bases between the germline ends. The CDR3 protein is CATSRGSQETQYF. In DNA, the CDR3 is TGTGCCACCAGCAGAGGTAGTCAAGAGACCCAGTACTTC.